This entry is about one T cell receptor beta chain. The data were taken from a study of control samples from healthy donors and cancer patients. Sequenced by immunoSEQ multiplex PCR; TCRdb stores in-frame clones only, minus some. The table includes fewer than 20,000 clones, less than 90% detected once. Per the germline V gene, CDR1 is MNHEY and CDR2 is SMNVEV (reference sequence). V lost 3 bases to trimming and J lost 0 bases, with 9 bases between them. The length of the CDR3 is 15 residues. This receptor was obtained from a man between 60 and 75 years old with head and neck cancer. Sequencing was carried out using PBMCs. This sequence joins TRBV27 and TRBJ1-5; D might be TRBD1 (5 bases). The CDR3 loop reads CASSLGQASNQPQHF. The CDR3 nucleotides are TGTGCCAGCAGTTTGGGGCAGGCTAGCAATCAGCCCCAGCATTTT.